Given below is one T cell receptor beta chain in context. This clone was seen once. There is no known antigen for this receptor. No per-base quality is available; no much larger clone lies one base away. TCRbeta CDR3 regions were amplified from genomic DNA using the immunoSEQ Assay, a bias-controlled multiplex PCR. The source study handled its data this way. The number of nucleated cells in each sample was estimated from the amplification of reference gene primers within the assay. Sequence reads were collapsed and filtered to measure the absolute abundance of every unique TCRbeta CDR3 rearrangement. Productive Simpson clonality was computed per sample as the square root of Simpson's diversity index over productive rearrangements. Drawn from immuneACCESS, this table holds only the in-frame rearrangements with V and J called that TCRdb kept. Clones are partly lost; checked studies trace under half to an unresolved V gene and leave the rest unexplained. That table gives V, J and clone size, and the DNA gave D and trimming. Present in this sample are approximately 380,000 clones, around 84% of which were seen just once. In total, the top ten clones hold 3.5% to 4% of the sample.

Each collaborating institution followed its own protocols to collect whole blood in K2EDTA tubes. Collaborator samples were shipped for TCRbeta analysis as frozen whole blood, isolated PBMCs, or DNA extracted from either sample type. V has 0 bases trimmed and J has 5 bases trimmed; junction bases matching no gene number 4. Taken from cysteine to phenylalanine, the CDR3 has 15 residues. Of all the DNA, just the CDR3 is kept, 45 bases in frame from base 1. Per the germline V gene, SGHRS is the CDR1 and YFSETQ is the CDR2. This sample was included in a study of blood T cell repertoires in COVID-19 (dated by TCRdb to 2019 to 2021). Context from the whole study: Samples from collaborators originated in the United States, Italy and Spain and spanned both the acute and convalescent phases of COVID-19. The samples were drawn from two sources: the first 160 participants of the ongoing ImmuneRACE study, and 950 to 1,500 subjects contributed by 6 global collaborators. Deeply sampled blood TCRbeta repertoires from subjects exposed to, actively infected with, or recovered from COVID-19 were included in the dataset. A de-identified subject ID, COVID-19 status, age in years and sex were almost always included in the sample metadata. The repertoires were released in a freely available public database meant as a resource for research on the immune response to SARS-CoV-2. The prospective study material was composed of cDNA or gDNA derived from T cells, B-cell-depleted T cells, or PBMCs. Where available, HLA class I and class II types were taken from metadata supplied by the sample provider and were not determined by assay-based typing. General study outcomes and caveats: The amount of clinical and demographic metadata varied by source and participant and was provided uncurated.

The sequenced sample was peripheral blood. This receptor was obtained from a woman under 30 with acute or convalescent COVID-19. The chain couples TRBV5-1 to TRBJ2-5; 10 of the junction bases match TRBD2. The nucleotides read TGCGCCAGCAGCTTGGGACTAGCGGGTCCCGAGACCCAGTACTTC. Its translation is CASSLGLAGPETQYF.